Presented here are 23 T cell receptor beta chains from one specimen sequenced in a study of prognosis after radiotherapy for stage I lung cancer. The study amplified the TCR beta CDR3 region from genomic DNA. This amplification was carried out by two rounds of multiplex PCR. Amplification in first-round PCR relied on primers specific to each TRBV and TRBJ gene. MiXCR was run by TCRdb on the multiplex PCR reads, yielding one entry per CDR3 protein. Of about 51,000 distinct CDR3 sequences in the sample, roughly 36% are singletons; the top ten hold about a tenth. The sequencing here drew on PBMCs, taken before or after stereotactic body radiation therapy (not recorded which). These receptors originate from a donor aged 50 or older with non-small cell lung cancer.

The sample holds many counts of this clonotype. J is TRBJ1-2 and V is TRBV18; TRBD1 agrees at 12 bases. Germline trimming cut 6 bases from V and 4 bases from J; bases unmatched to any gene: 6. CDR1 is KGHSH, CDR2 LQKENI, per germline. This CDR3 is built from 15 residues. The CDR3 DNA reads TGTGCCAGCTCGGGCCGGGACAGGGGGCCCTATGGCTACACCTTC. Protein sequence: CASSGRDRGPYGYTF.

As for this clonotype: This may stem from a read error, because a much larger clone lies one nucleotide away. This CDR3 reads CAGSYGTQGNQPQRF. CDR3 bases: TGTGCCGGCAGTTACGGGACACAAGGGAATCAGCCCCAGCGTTTT. The V call is TRBV6-5, the J call TRBJ1-5, with D perhaps matching TRBD1 (6 bases). CDR3 size: 15 residues. Germline V gene lookup returns CDR1 MNHEY and CDR2 SVGAGI.

A word on this clonotype: Given a much more abundant clone one base away, this may be a read error. The CDR3 loop reads CASNLTGIRAGVSEKLFF. DNA of the CDR3: TGTGCCAGCAACTTAACAGGGATTAGGGCAGGGGTAAGTGAAAAACTGTTTTTT. V and J are TRBV7-3 and TRBJ1-4; D perhaps matches TRBD1 (6 bases). The CDR3 consists of 18 residues. Germline V gene lookup returns CDR1 SGHTA and CDR2 FQGTGA.

For this clonotype: This could be a read error, since a much larger clone is one nucleotide away. The CDR3 reads CASSRTGQGTQYF. The CDR3 DNA follows: TGTGCCAGCTCCAGAACAGGCCAAGGGACCCAGTACTTC. This chain uses TRBV28 with TRBJ2-5, with D maybe TRBD1 (5 bases). CDR3 size: 13 residues. CDR1 and CDR2 (germline): MDHEN, SYDVKM.

This clonotype occurred many times. The V and J genes are TRBV27 and TRBJ1-1; a weak D match, TRBD1 (6 bases). Per the germline V gene, CDR1 is MNHEY and CDR2 is SMNVEV (reference sequence). Trimming stripped 6 bases from V and 8 bases from J, with 19 bases between. CDR3 length: 14 amino acids. The CDR3 here is CASRDGWGRAEAFF. The CDR3 coding sequence is TGTGCCAGCAGAGACGGATGGGGGCGAGCGGAAGCTTTCTTT.

This clonotype was seen many times. The genes are TRBV5-1 and TRBJ2-2; 9 bases fit TRBD2. There are 15 residues in the CDR3. CDR1 SGHRS and CDR2 YFSETQ come from the germline V gene. V trimming: 7 bases; J trimming: 5 bases; junction bases outside the gene matches: 9. The CDR3 loop reads CASGVAGEPTGELFF. The CDR3 nucleotides read TGCGCCAGCGGGGTAGCGGGAGAGCCTACCGGGGAGCTGTTTTTT.

In this sample, this clonotype turned up many times. The chain joins TRBV18 to TRBJ2-1; 10 bases are shared with TRBD2. Germline trimming cut 3 bases from V and 8 bases from J; bases unmatched to any gene: 4. This CDR3 has 14 residues. Germline CDR1 KGHSH, CDR2 LQKENI. The CDR3 spells CASSPGLAQYEQFF. The CDR3 region has the DNA TGTGCCAGCTCACCGGGACTAGCGCAATATGAGCAGTTCTTC.

This clonotype has at least ten counts. The chain combines TRBV28 with TRBJ2-7; TRBD1 agrees at 11 bases. Unmatched junction bases numbered 9, after V lost 7 bases and J lost 7 bases. The V gene's germline CDR1 is MDHEN and CDR2 SYDVKM. This CDR3 has 14 amino acids. Written as DNA, the CDR3 is TGTGCCAGCACTAGGGGACAGGGGGTTGGTGAGCAGTACTTC. Its translation: CASTRGQGVGEQYF.

As concerns this clonotype: A single base separates this from a much larger clone, so it may be a read error. The rearrangement links TRBV7-3 to TRBJ2-1; D unclear. This CDR3 is 14 amino acids long. Germline V gene lookup returns CDR1 SGHTA and CDR2 FQGTGA. The V end was cut by 0 bases, the J end by 12 bases, with 15 bases between. The CDR3 spells CASSLTCGASVQFF. The CDR3 DNA reads as TGTGCCAGCAGCTTAACGTGCGGTGCCTCGGTGCAGTTCTTC.

This clonotype showed up many times. CDR3 sequence: CASSLLAGVYEQYF. DNA for the CDR3: TGTGCCAGCAGCTTATTAGCGGGAGTCTACGAGCAGTACTTC. The chain couples TRBV7-2 to TRBJ2-7; 9 bases are shared with TRBD2. The trim removed 2 bases at V and 3 bases at J, leaving 2 bases unmatched. CDR1 SGHTA and CDR2 FQGNSA come from the germline V gene. The CDR3 is 14 amino acids.

The table lists this clonotype with many counts. The chain has TRBV29-1 and TRBJ1-2, with a possible D match to TRBD1 (6 bases). V lost 7 bases and J lost 4, with 13 bases in between. Germline V gene lookup returns CDR1 SQVTM and CDR2 ANQGSEA. This CDR3 is 12 amino acids long. The CDR3 reads CSARTASYGYTF. The CDR3 DNA reads as TGCAGCGCCAGGACAGCTAGCTATGGCTACACCTTC.

This clonotype was seen repeatedly, ten times or more. The chain has TRBV19 and TRBJ2-3, with D maybe TRBD1 (5 bases). V was shortened by 4 bases and J by 4 bases, with 12 bases between the two germline ends. CDR3 length: 14 residues. CDR1 is LNHDA, CDR2 SQIVND, per germline (reference sequence). The DNA for the CDR3 is TGTGCCAGTAGTACCCGTGAAGGGGCAGATACGCAGTATTTT. As protein: CASSTREGADTQYF.

This clonotype was observed a single time. Since a much larger clone is just one base distant, this may be a read error. This sequence joins TRBV20-1 and TRBJ2-7; D unresolved. The V end lost 5 bases, the J end lost 4 bases, and 12 bases lay between the germline ends. Germline CDR1 is DFQATT and CDR2 is SNEGSKA (reference sequence). This CDR3 region has 12 residues. CDR3 nucleotide sequence: TGCAGTGCTCGCCGGTTGGGGTACGAGCAGTACTTC. It encodes CSARRLGYEQYF.

Comment on this clonotype: It may be a read error: a sequence one base away is much more abundant. No conserved phenylalanine or tryptophan ends this CDR3, so it is likely a read error. This chain uses TRBV6-1 with TRBJ1-1; TRBD1 agrees at 10 bases. The CDR3 consists of 13 residues. V shed 9 bases and J 5 bases; nucleotides not matched to a gene: 6. The germline V gene has CDR1 MNHNS and CDR2 SASEGT. The CDR3 protein is CASNDRGLTEAFL. CDR3 bases: TGTGCCAGTAACGACAGGGGGCTAACTGAAGCTTTCTTA.

This clonotype showed up many times. The CDR3 nucleotides are TGTGCCACCATGGACAGGAGATTCACAGATACGCAGTATTTT. Translated, it gives CATMDRRFTDTQYF. The chain is built from TRBV3-1 and TRBJ2-3; 7 bases are shared with TRBD1. Germline V gives CDR1 LGHDT, CDR2 YNNKEL (reference sequence). V dropped 10 bases and J dropped 2; count of bases not matched to a gene: 9. CDR3 length: 14 amino acids.

On this clonotype itself: A much more abundant neighbour one base away suggests this may be a read error. Here the CDR3 omits its conserved ending phenylalanine or tryptophan, so a read error is the likely source. CDR3 sequence (DNA): TGCGCCAGCAGCCAAGGGAGACAGGGATATAATGAAAAACTGTTTCTT. The encoded protein is CASSQGRQGYNEKLFL. V and J are TRBV4-3 and TRBJ1-4; 7 bases agree with TRBD1. The CDR3 is 16 amino acids. V lost 1 base and J lost 4; bases outside the gene matches: 6. Germline CDR1 LGHNA, CDR2 YSLEER.

This clonotype was recorded many times. CDR3 DNA: TGTGCCAGCAGTTCTGGAGTACTAGGTGAGCAGTTCTTC. Residues: CASSSGVLGEQFF. This chain joins TRBV6-2 or TRBV6-3 and TRBJ2-1; TRBD2 might be the D (5 bases). Germline values: CDR1 MNHEY, CDR2 SVGEGT. Trimming removed 4 bases at V and 9 bases at J, with 13 bases between. This CDR3 comprises 13 residues.

The table lists this clonotype with many counts. The chain is built from TRBV6-1 and TRBJ1-2, with D possibly matching TRBD1 (5 bases). V was shortened by 7 bases and J by 4 bases, with 19 bases between the two germline ends. Germline CDR1 and CDR2: MNHNS and SASEGT. This CDR3 is built from 15 residues. CDR3 nucleotides: TGTGCCAGCAAACCTGAGGGGTTTCTTGGCTATGGCTACACCTTC. Its protein is CASKPEGFLGYGYTF.

This clonotype has at least ten counts. The chain is built from TRBV6-5 and TRBJ2-7, with D possibly being TRBD2 (6 bases). The CDR3 is made up of 14 amino acids. Germline loops: CDR1 MNHEY, CDR2 SVGAGI. Trimming took 2 bases from V and 1 from J, leaving 9 bases between them. CDR3 in DNA: TGTGCCAGCAGTTACGGCGGGATTTCCTACGAGCAGTACTTC. Translating gives CASSYGGISYEQYF.

This clonotype is a singleton in its sample. This may stem from a read error, because a much larger clone lies one nucleotide away. The CDR3 coding sequence is TGTGCCAGCAGCGTAGGCCTCCCAGGGGTATTGTCTTTCTTT. Translated, it gives CASSVGLPGVLSFF. The V and J genes are TRBV9 and TRBJ1-1; possible D gene TRBD1, 6 bases. V was trimmed by 0 bases and J by 12 bases, leaving 18 bases between them. CDR1 SGDLS and CDR2 YYNGEE come from the germline V gene. The CDR3 runs 14 residues. Based on the CDR3 plus reference TRBV9 and TRBJ1-1, the full variable domain is DSGVTQTPKHLITATGQRVTLRCSPRSGDLSVYWYQQSLDQGLQFLIQYYNGEERAKGNILERFSAQQFPDLHSELNLSSLELGDSALYFCASSVGLPGVLSFFGQGTRLTVV.

Points on this clonotype: A much larger clone sits a single nucleotide away, making a read error possible. The CDR3 DNA reads as TGTGCCGGCTGGGGCGGAGGGGGGACTGAAGCTTTCTTT. This gives the protein CAGWGGGGTEAFF. This chain connects TRBV6-1 to TRBJ1-1; tentatively, D is TRBD1 (6 bases). Germline V gene lookup returns CDR1 MNHNS and CDR2 SASEGT. V lost 11 bases to trimming and J lost 5 bases, with 18 bases between them. The CDR3 totals 13 residues.

In this sample, this clonotype turned up once. This may stem from a read error, because a much larger clone lies one nucleotide away. The chain couples TRBV27 to TRBJ1-1; D possibly corresponds to TRBD1 (6 bases). Germline assignment: CDR1 MNHEY and CDR2 SMNVEV (reference sequence). The CDR3 is 15 amino acids. CDR3 DNA sequence: TGTGCCAGCAGTTTAGGGTGGGGGCCGAACACTGAAGATTTCTTT. Translation gives CASSLGWGPNTEDFF.

This clonotype was detected many times. V is TRBV6-1 and J is TRBJ1-2; TRBD1 is a possible D gene (6 bases). Germline V gene lookup returns CDR1 MNHNS and CDR2 SASEGT. V was clipped by 5 bases and J by 4 bases, with 14 bases between them. The CDR3 covers 14 residues. The CDR3 is CASSPRGGIYGYTF. The CDR3, as DNA: TGTGCCAGCAGTCCAAGGGGGGGAATCTATGGCTACACCTTC.